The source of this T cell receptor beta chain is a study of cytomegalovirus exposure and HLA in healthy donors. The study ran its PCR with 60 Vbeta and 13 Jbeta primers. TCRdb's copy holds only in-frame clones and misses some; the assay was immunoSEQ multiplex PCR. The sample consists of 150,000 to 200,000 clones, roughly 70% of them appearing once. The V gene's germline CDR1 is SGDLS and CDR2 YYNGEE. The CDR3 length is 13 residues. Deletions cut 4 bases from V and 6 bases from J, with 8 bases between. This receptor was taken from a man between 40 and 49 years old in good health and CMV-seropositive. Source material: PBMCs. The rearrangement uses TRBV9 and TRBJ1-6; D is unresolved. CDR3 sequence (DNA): TGTGCCAGCAGCCCGAGATCTAATTCACCCCTCCACTTT. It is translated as CASSPRSNSPLHF. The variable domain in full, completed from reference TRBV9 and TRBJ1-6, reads DSGVTQTPKHLITATGQRVTLRCSPRSGDLSVYWYQQSLDQGLQFLIQYYNGEERAKGNILERFSAQQFPDLHSELNLSSLELGDSALYFCASSPRSNSPLHFGNGTRLTVT.